Included here is one TCR beta chain sequence, with context. This sample is drawn from a study of T cell repertoires and Cas9 in healthy adults. Study overall: SpCas9-reactive CD4 and CD8 T cells were characterized for potency, cytotoxicity and lineage.

Generated by immunoSEQ multiplex PCR, the TCRdb table keeps only in-frame clones and is missing some. The table has about 15,000 clones, roughly 90% seen once. V lost 1 base to trimming and J lost 6 bases, with 19 bases between them. CDR1 is SGHDN and CDR2 is FVKESK in the germline V gene. The CDR3 runs to 17 residues. The chain employs TRBV14 and TRBJ2-1; tentatively, D is TRBD2 (7 bases). The source is a human donor in good health. Sequences were obtained from Tregs (CD4+, CD25+, CD127-, CD137-, CD154-) from PBMCs; culture status not recorded. The CDR3 DNA reads TGTGCCAGCAGCCAAGTGCGAGGGGGAGGGTCAAGCAATGAGCAGTTCTTC. Its protein product is CASSQVRGGGSSNEQFF.